The 5 T cell receptor beta chains presented below share a single source sample, sequenced in a study of graft-versus-host responses after intestinal transplantation. Antigen specificity for these receptors is unknown. TCRdb's copy holds only in-frame clones and misses some; the assay was immunoSEQ multiplex PCR. The repertoire holds about 90,000 clones, with under 95% as singletons. This specimen was unstimulated CD4+ T cells sorted from spleen or lymph node cells, taken before transplant. The receptor source for this set is a human donor who was the organ donor for an intestinal transplant.

The chain employs TRBV10-3 and TRBJ1-5; no clear D gene. Germline-derived CDR1 and CDR2 are ENHRY and SYGVKD. V was cut by 8 bases and J by 7 bases, with 15 bases left in between. This CDR3 is 13 amino acids long. CDR3 in amino acids: CAIGRAPRQPQHF. CDR3 nucleotides: TGTGCCATCGGGAGAGCACCTAGGCAGCCCCAGCATTTT.

J is TRBJ2-7 and V is TRBV18; 14 bases line up with TRBD2. V was pared by 3 bases and J by 3 bases, with 1 base of the junction left unmatched. CDR1 is KGHSH, CDR2 LQKENI, per germline. The CDR3 runs 15 residues. The CDR3 region is CASSPGLAGGYEQYF. CDR3 DNA: TGTGCCAGCTCACCTGGACTAGCGGGGGGCTACGAGCAGTACTTC.

This chain joins TRBV11-2 and TRBJ2-7; 7 nucleotides agree with TRBD1. The germline V gene encodes CDR1 SGHAT and CDR2 FQNNGV. Losses at the gene ends were 3 bases for V and 1 base for J; bases not matched to a gene: 3. The CDR3 consists of 14 residues. The CDR3 nucleotides read TGTGCCAGCAGCTTGGTACAGGGGTCCTACGAGCAGTACTTC. Its protein is CASSLVQGSYEQYF.

The V and J genes are TRBV6-6 and TRBJ2-7; 7 bases are a match to TRBD2. V lost 8 bases, J lost 1 base, and 5 bases stayed unmatched. This CDR3 region has 13 residues. Germline V gene lookup returns CDR1 MNHNY and CDR2 SVGAGI (reference sequence). The DNA for the CDR3 is TGTGCCAGCCAGCGCGGGGGATCCTACGAGCAGTACTTC. The encoded protein is CASQRGGSYEQYF.

The chain employs TRBV4-1 and TRBJ1-1, with a weak D call TRBD1 (5 bases). Germline CDR1 is MGHRA and CDR2 is YSYEKL. The V gene lost 4 bases and the J gene lost 0 bases, with 27 bases spanning the gap. CDR3 length: 20 residues. The CDR3 reads CASSPTRGGWDRYMNTEAFF. The CDR3 DNA sequence: TGCGCCAGCAGCCCTACCCGCGGGGGATGGGACCGTTATATGAACACTGAAGCTTTCTTT.